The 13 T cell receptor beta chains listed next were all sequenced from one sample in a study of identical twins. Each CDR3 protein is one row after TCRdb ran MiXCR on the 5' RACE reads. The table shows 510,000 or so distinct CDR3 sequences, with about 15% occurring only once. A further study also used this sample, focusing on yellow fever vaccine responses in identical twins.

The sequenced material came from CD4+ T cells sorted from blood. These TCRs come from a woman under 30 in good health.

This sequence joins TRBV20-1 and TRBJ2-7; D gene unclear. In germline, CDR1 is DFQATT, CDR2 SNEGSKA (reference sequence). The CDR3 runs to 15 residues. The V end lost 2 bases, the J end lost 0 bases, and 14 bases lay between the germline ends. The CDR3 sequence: CSARRDSASSYEQYF. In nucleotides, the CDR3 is TGCAGTGCTAGAAGGGATTCTGCTTCCTCCTACGAGCAGTACTTC.

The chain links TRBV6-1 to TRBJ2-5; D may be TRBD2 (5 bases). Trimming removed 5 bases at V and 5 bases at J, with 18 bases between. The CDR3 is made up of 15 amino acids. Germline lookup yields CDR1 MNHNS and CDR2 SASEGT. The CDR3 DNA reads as TGTGCCAGCAGTCCGCGAGGGAAATTGACGGAGACCCAGTACTTC. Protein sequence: CASSPRGKLTETQYF.

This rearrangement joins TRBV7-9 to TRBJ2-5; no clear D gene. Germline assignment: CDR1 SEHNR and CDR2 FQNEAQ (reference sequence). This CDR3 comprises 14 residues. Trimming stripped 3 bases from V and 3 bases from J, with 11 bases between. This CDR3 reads CASSFEVLEETQYF. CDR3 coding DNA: TGTGCCAGCAGCTTTGAGGTATTGGAAGAGACCCAGTACTTC. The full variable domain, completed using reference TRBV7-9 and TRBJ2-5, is DTGVSQNPRHKITKRGQNVTFRCDPISEHNRLYWYRQTLGQGPEFLTYFQNEAQLEKSRLLSDRFSAERPKGSFSTLEIQRTEQGDSAMYLCASSFEVLEETQYFGPGTRLLVL.

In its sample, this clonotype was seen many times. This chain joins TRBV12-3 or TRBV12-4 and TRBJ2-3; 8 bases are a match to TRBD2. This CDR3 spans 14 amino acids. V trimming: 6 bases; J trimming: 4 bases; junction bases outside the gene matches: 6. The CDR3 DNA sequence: TGTGCCAGCAGCGGGGGGACTAGTGCAGATACGCAGTATTTT. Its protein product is CASSGGTSADTQYF.

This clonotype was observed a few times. CDR3 sequence reads: CAIRIGTGGSEQFF. In nucleotides, the CDR3 is TGTGCCATCAGAATCGGGACAGGGGGCAGTGAGCAGTTCTTC. The chain is built from TRBV10-3 and TRBJ2-1; 12 bases are a match to TRBD1. Germline values: CDR1 ENHRY, CDR2 SYGVKD. Trimming removed 6 bases from V and 9 bases from J; junction bases left unmatched: 6. This CDR3 has 14 amino acids.

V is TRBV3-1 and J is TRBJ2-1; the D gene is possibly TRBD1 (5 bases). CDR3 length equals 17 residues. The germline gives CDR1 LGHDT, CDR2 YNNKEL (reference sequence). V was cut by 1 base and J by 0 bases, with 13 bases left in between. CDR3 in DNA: TGTGCCAGCAGCCAAGGTGCCAGGGTCAGCTCCTACAATGAGCAGTTCTTC. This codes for CASSQGARVSSYNEQFF.

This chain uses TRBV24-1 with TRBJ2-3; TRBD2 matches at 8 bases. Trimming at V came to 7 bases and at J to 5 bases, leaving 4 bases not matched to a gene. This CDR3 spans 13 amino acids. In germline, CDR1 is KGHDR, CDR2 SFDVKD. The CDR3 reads CATRGLAGDTQYF. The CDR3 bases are TGTGCCACCAGAGGACTAGCAGGAGATACGCAGTATTTT.

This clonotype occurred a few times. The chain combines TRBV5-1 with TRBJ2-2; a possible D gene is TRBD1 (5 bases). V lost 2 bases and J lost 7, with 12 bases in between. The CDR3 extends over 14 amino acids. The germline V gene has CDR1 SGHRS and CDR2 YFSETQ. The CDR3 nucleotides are TGCGCCAGCAGCTTATTAAAGGGGTTCGGGGAGCTGTTTTTT. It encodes CASSLLKGFGELFF. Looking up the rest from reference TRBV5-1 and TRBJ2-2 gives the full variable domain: KAGVTQTPRYLIKTRGQQVTLSCSPISGHRSVSWYQQTPGQGLQFLFEYFSETQRNKGNFPGRFSGRQFSNSRSEMNVSTLELGDSALYLCASSLLKGFGELFFGEGSRLTVL.

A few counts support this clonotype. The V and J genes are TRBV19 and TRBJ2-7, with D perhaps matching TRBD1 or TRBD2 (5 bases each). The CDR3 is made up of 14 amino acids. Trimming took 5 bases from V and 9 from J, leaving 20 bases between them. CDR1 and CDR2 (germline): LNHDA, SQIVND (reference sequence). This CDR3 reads CASSARDANVGQYF. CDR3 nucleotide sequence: TGTGCCAGTAGTGCCCGGGACGCTAACGTGGGGCAGTACTTC.

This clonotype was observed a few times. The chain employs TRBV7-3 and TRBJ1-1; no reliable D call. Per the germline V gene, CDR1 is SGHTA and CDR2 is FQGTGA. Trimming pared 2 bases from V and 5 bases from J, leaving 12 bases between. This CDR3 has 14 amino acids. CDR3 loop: CASSLGTPGTEAFF. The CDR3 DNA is TGTGCCAGCAGCTTAGGTACCCCGGGGACTGAAGCTTTCTTT.

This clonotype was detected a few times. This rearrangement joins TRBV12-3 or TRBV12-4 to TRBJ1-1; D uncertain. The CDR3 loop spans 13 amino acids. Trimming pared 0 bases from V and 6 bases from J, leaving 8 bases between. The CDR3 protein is CASSLAVGAEAFF. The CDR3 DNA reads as TGTGCCAGCAGTTTAGCCGTTGGAGCTGAAGCTTTCTTT.

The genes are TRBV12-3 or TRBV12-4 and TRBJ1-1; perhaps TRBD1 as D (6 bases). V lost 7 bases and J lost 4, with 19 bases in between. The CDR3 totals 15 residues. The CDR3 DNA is TGTGCCAGCAAACAACAGGGTATGTTGGGCACTGAAGCTTTCTTT. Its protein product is CASKQQGMLGTEAFF.

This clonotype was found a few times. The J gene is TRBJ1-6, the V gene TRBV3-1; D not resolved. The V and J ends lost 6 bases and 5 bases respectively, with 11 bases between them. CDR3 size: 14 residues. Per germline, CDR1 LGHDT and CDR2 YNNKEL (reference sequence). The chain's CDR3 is CASRLSGNNSPLHF. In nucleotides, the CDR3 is TGTGCCAGCAGGCTCTCGGGGAATAATTCACCCCTCCACTTT. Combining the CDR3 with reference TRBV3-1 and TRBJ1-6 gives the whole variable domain DTAVSQTPKYLVTQMGNDKSIKCEQNLGHDTMYWYKQDSKKFLKIMFSYNNKELIINETVPNRFSPKSPDKAHLNLHINSLELGDSAVYFCASRLSGNNSPLHFGNGTRLTVT.